This T cell receptor beta chain emerged from a study of CD8 T cells in Susac syndrome. When the RNA was reverse transcribed, random hexamers were used with an input of about 0.45 to 1 ug. The method of amplification for TCR beta CDR3 was immunoSEQ multiplex PCR, covering 54 Vbeta and 13 Jbeta. TCRdb re-called the immunoSEQ multiplex PCR reads through MiXCR, storing one row per CDR3 protein. The sample holds fewer than 200,000 distinct CDR3 sequences, roughly 95% seen once. Sequencing of TCR beta was carried out in blood CD8+ and CD4+ T cells. Patients with stable or active relapsing-remitting disease, all of them treatment-naive, made up the multiple sclerosis controls. While CD8+ and CD4+ T cells were isolated negatively, TEMRA cells were enriched by FACS. Input material: CD8+ T cells from PBMCs. The clonotype was recovered from a human donor with multiple sclerosis.

The CDR3 DNA sequence: TGTGCCAGCTCACCACCGGTACGTGGCTACACCTTC. As protein: CASSPPVRGYTF. This sequence joins TRBV18 and TRBJ1-2; D is undetermined. CDR1 is KGHSH and CDR2 is LQKENI in the germline V gene. The V gene lost 0 bases and the J gene lost 7 bases, with 6 bases spanning the gap. The CDR3 has 12 residues.